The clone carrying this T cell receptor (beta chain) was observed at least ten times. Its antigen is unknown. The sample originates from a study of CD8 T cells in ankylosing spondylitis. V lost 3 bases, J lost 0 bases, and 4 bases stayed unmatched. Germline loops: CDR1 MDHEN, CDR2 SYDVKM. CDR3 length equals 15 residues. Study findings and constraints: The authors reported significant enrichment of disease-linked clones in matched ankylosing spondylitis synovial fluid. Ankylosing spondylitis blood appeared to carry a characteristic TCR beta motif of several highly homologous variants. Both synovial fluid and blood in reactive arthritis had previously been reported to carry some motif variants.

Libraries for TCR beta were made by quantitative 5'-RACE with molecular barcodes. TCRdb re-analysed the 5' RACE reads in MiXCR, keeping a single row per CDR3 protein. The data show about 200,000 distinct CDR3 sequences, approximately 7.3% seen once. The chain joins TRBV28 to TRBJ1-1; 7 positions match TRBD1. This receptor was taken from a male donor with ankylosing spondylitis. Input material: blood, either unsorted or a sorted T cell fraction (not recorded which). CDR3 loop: CASSFGTDMNTEAFF. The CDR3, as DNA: TGTGCCAGCAGTTTCGGGACAGACATGAACACTGAAGCTTTCTTT. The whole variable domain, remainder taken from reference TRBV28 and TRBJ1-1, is DVKVTQSSRYLVKRTGEKVFLECVQDMDHENMFWYRQDPGLGLRLIYFSYDVKMKEKGDIPEGYSVSREKKERFSLILESASTNQTSMYLCASSFGTDMNTEAFFGQGTRLTVV.